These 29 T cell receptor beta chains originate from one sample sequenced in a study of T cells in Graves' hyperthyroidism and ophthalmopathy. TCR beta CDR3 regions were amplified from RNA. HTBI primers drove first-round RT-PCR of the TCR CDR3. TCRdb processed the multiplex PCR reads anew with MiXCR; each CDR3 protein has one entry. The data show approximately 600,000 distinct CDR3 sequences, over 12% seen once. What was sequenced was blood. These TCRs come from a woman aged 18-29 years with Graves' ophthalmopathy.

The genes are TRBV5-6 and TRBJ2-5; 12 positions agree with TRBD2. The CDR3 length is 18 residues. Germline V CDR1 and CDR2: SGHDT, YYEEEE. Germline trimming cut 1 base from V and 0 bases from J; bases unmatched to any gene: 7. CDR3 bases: TGTGCCAGCAGCTTGACGACTAGCGGGAGCCCGGACCAAGAGACCCAGTACTTC. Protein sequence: CASSLTTSGSPDQETQYF.

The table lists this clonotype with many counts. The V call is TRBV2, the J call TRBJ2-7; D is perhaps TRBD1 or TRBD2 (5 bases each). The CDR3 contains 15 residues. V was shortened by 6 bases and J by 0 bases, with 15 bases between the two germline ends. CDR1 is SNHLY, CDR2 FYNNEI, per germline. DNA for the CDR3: TGTGCCAGCAGCGCTCGGGGACCCAACTCCTACGAGCAGTACTTC. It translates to CASSARGPNSYEQYF.

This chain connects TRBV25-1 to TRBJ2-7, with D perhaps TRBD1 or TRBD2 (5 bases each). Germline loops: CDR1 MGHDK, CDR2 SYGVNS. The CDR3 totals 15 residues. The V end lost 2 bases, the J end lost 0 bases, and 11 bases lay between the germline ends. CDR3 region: CASSEPGTASYEQYF. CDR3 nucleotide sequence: TGTGCCAGCAGTGAACCCGGGACGGCCTCCTACGAGCAGTACTTC.

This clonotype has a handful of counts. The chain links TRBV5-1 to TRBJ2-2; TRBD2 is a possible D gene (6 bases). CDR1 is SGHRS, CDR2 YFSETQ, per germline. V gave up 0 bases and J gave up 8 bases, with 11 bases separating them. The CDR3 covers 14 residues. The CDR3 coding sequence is TGCGCCAGCAGCTTGGGCCTAGCGTTAGGGGAGCTGTTTTTT. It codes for CASSLGLALGELFF.

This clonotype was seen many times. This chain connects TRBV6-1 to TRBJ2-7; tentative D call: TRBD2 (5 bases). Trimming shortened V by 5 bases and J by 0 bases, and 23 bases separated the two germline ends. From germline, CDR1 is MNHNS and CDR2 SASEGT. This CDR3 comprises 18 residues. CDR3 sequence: CASSPRKGGLISSYEQYF. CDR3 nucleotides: TGTGCCAGCAGTCCGCGGAAGGGCGGACTCATCTCCTCCTACGAGCAGTACTTC.

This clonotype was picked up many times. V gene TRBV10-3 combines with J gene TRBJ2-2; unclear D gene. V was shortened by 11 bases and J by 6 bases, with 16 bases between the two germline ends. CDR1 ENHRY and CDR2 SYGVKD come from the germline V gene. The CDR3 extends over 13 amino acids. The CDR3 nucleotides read TGTGCCCTAGGACCCGAACCCCCCGGGGAGCTGTTTTTT. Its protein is CALGPEPPGELFF.

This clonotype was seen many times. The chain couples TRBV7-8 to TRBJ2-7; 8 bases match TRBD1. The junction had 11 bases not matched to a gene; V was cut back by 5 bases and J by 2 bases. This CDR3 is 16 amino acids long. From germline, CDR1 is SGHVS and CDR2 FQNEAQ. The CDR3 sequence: CASSTLPETGAYEQYF. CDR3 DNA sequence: TGTGCCAGCAGCACACTACCCGAGACAGGGGCCTACGAGCAGTACTTC.

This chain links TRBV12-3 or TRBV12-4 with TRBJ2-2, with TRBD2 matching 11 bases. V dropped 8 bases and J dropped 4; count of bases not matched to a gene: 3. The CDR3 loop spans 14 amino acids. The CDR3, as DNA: TGTGCCAGCGGAACTAGCGGGGGCACCGGGGAGCTGTTTTTT. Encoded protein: CASGTSGGTGELFF.

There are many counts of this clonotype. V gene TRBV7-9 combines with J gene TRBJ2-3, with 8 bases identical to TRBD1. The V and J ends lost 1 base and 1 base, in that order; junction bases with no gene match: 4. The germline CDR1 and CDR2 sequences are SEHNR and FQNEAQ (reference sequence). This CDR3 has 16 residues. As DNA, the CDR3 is TGTGCCAGCAGCTTAGGAGGGACAGGCGGCACAGATACGCAGTATTTT. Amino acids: CASSLGGTGGTDTQYF.

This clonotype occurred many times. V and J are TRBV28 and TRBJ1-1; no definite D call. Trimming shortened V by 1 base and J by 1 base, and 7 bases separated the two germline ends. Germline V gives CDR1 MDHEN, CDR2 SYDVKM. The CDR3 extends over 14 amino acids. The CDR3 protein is CASSLSVPNTEAFF. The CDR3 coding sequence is TGTGCCAGCAGTTTATCCGTTCCGAACACTGAAGCTTTCTTT.

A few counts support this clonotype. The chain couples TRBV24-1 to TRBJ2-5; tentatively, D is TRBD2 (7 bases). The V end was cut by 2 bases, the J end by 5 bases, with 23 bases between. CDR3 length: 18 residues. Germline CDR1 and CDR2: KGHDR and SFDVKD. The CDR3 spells CATSDSRLGGGPGETQYF. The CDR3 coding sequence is TGTGCCACCAGTGATTCCCGCCTTGGGGGGGGGCCTGGGGAGACCCAGTACTTC.

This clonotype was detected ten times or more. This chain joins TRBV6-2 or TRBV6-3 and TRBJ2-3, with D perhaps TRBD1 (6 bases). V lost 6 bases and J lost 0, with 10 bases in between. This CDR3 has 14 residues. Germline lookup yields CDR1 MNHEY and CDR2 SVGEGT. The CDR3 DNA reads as TGTGCCAGCAGCACAGGGTTTAGCACAGATACGCAGTATTTT. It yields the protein CASSTGFSTDTQYF.

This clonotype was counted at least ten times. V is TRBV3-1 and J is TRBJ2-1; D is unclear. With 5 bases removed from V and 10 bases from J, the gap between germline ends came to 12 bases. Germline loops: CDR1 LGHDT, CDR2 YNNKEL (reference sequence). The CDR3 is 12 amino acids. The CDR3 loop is CASSGRLGEQFF. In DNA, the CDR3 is TGTGCCAGCAGCGGAAGGCTGGGGGAGCAGTTCTTC.

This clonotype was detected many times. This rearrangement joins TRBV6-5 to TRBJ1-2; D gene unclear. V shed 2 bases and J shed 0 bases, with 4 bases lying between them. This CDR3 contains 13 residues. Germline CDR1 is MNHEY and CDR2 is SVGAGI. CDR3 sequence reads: CASSYESNYGYTF. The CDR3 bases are TGTGCCAGCAGTTACGAGTCTAACTATGGCTACACCTTC.

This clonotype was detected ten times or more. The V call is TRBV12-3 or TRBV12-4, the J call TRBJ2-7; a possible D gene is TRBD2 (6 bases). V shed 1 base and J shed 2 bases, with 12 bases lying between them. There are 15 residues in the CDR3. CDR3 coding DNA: TGTGCCAGCAGTTTAGAGCACGGAGGGGCCTACGAGCAGTACTTC. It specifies CASSLEHGGAYEQYF.

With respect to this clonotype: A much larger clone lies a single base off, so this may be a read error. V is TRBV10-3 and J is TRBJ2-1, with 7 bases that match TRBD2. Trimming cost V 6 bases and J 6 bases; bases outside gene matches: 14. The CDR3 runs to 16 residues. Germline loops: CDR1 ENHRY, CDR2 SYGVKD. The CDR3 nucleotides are TGTGCCATCAGCGCTAGCAGGGCTAGCGGACGCAATGAGCAGTTCTTC. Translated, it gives CAISASRASGRNEQFF.

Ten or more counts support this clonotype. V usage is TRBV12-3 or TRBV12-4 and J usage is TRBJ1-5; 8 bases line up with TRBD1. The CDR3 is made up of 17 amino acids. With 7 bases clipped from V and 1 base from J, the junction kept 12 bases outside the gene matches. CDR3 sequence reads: CASTTKAGGLSNQPQHF. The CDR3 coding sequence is TGTGCCAGCACCACCAAGGCAGGGGGCTTAAGCAATCAGCCCCAGCATTTT.

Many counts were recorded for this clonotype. The CDR3 DNA is TGTGCCAGTTTCCGGGACAGGGACTCCTACGAGCAGTACTTC. This sequence encodes CASFRDRDSYEQYF. The chain carries TRBV6-1 and TRBJ2-7, with 9 nucleotides matching TRBD1. The trim removed 9 bases at V and 0 bases at J, leaving 6 bases unmatched. CDR1 and CDR2 from the germline V gene are MNHNS and SASEGT. The CDR3 spans 14 residues.

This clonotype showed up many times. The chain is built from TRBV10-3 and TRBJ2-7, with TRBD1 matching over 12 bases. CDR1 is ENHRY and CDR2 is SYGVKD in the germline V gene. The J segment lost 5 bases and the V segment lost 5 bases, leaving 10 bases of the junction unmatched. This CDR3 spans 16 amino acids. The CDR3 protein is CAISYAPGTGGDEQYF. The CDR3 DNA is TGTGCCATCAGTTACGCACCCGGGACAGGGGGCGACGAGCAGTACTTC.

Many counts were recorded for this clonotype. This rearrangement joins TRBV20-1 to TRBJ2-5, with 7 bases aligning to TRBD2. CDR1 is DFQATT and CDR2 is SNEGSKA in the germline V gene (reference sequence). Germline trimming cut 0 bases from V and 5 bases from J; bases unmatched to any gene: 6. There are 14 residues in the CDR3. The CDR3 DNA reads TGCAGTGCTAGAGATCGGGAGGAGGGGGAGACCCAGTACTTC. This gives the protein CSARDREEGETQYF.

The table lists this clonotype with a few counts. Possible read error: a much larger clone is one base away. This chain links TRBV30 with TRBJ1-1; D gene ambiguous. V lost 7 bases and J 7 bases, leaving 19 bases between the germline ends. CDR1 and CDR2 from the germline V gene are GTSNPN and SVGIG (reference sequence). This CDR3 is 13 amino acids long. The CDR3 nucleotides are TGTGCCTATAGTACCAATTTGTACGGTGAAGCTTTCTTT. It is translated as CAYSTNLYGEAFF.

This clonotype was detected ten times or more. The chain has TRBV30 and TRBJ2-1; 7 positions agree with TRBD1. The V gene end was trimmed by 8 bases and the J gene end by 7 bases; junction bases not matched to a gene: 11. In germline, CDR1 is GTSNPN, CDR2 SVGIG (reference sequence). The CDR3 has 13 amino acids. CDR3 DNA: TGTGCCCGCCGGAACAGGGGCGGGAATGAGCAGTTCTTC. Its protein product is CARRNRGGNEQFF.

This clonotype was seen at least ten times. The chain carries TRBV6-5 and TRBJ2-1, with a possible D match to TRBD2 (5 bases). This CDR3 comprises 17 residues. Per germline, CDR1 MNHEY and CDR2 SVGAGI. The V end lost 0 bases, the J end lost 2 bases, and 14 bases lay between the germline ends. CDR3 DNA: TGTGCCAGCAGTTACTCCCGGCGGCGGGCGGCCTACAATGAGCAGTTCTTC. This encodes CASSYSRRRAAYNEQFF.

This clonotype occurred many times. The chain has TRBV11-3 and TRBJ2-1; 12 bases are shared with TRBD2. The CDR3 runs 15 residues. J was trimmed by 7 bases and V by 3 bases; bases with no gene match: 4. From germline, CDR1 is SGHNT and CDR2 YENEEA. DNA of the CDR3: TGTGCCAGCAGCTTCGAGACTAGCGGGAGTAATGAGCAGTTCTTC. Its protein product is CASSFETSGSNEQFF. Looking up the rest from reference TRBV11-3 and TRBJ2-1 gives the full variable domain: EAGVVQSPRYKIIEKKQPVAFWCNPISGHNTLYWYLQNLGQGPELLIRYENEEAVDDSQLPKDRFSAERLKGVDSTLKIQPAELGDSAVYLCASSFETSGSNEQFFGPGTRLTVL.

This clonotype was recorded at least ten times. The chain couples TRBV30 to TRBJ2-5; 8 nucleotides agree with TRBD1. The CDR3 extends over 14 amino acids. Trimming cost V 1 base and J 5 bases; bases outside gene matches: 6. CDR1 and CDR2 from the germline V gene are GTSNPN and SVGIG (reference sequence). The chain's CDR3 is CAWSAGGSRETQYF. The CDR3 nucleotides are TGTGCCTGGAGTGCAGGGGGCTCCCGTGAGACCCAGTACTTC.

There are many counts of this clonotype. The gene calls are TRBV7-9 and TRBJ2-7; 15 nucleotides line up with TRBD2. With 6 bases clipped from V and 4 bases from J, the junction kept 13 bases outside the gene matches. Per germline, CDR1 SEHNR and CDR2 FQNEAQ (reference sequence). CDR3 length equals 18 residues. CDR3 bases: TGTGCCAGCAGTTCAGGGACTAGCGGGAGGATTCCCCCTTACGAGCAGTACTTC. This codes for CASSSGTSGRIPPYEQYF. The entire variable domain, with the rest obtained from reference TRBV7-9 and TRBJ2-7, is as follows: DTGVSQNPRHKITKRGQNVTFRCDPISEHNRLYWYRQTLGQGPEFLTYFQNEAQLEKSRLLSDRFSAERPKGSFSTLEIQRTEQGDSAMYLCASSSGTSGRIPPYEQYFGPGTRLTVT.

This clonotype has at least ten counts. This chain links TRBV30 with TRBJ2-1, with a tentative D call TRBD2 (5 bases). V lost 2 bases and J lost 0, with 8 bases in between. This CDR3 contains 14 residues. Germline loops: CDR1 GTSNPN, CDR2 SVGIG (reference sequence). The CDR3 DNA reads TGTGCCTGGAGTACCGGGAACTCCTACAATGAGCAGTTCTTC. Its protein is CAWSTGNSYNEQFF.

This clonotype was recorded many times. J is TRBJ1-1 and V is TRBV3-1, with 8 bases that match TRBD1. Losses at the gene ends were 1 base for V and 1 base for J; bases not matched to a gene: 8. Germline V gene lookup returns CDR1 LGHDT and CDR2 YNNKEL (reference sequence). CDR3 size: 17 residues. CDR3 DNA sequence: TGTGCCAGCAGCCAAGTCAGGACAGGGCAGGGGAACACTGAAGCTTTCTTT. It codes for CASSQVRTGQGNTEAFF.

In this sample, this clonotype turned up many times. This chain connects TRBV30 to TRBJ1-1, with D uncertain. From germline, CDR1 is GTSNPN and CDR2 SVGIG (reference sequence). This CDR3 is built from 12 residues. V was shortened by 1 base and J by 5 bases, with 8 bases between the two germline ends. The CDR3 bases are TGTGCCTGGAGTGCCAGGTGGACTGAAGCTTTCTTT. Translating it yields CAWSARWTEAFF.